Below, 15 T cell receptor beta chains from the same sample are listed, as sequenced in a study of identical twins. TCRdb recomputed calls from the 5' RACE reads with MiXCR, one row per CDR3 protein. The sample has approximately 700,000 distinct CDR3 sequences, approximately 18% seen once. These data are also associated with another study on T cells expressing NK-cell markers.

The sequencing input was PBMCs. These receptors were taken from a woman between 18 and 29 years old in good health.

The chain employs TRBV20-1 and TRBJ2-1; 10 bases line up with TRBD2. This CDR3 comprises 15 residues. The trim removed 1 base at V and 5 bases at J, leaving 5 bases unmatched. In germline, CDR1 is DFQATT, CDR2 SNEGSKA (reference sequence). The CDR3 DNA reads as TGCAGTGCTAGAGTGGGACTAGCGCGGGACAATGAGCAGTTCTTC. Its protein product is CSARVGLARDNEQFF.

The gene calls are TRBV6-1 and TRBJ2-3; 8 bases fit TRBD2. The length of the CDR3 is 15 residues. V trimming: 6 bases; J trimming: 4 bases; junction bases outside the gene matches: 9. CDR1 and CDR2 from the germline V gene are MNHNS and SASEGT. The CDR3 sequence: CASRASGGGSDTQYF. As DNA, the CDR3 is TGTGCCAGCAGGGCGAGCGGGGGAGGATCAGATACGCAGTATTTT.

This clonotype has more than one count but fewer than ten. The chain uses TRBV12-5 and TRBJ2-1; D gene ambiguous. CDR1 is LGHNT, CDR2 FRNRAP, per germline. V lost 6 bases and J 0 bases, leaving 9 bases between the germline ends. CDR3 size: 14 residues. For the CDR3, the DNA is TGTGCTAGTGGACCTCCGAGCTCCTACAATGAGCAGTTCTTC. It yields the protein CASGPPSSYNEQFF.

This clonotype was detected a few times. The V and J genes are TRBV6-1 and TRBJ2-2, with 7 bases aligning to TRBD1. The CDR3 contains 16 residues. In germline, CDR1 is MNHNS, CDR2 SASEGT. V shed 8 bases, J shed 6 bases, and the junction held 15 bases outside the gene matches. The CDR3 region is CASRVWTGVRSGELFF. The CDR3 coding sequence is TGTGCCAGCCGGGTATGGACAGGAGTTCGCTCCGGGGAGCTGTTTTTT.

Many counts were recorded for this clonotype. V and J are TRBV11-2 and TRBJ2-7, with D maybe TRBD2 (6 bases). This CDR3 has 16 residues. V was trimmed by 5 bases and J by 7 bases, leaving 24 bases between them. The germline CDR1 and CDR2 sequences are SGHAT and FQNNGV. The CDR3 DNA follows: TGTGCCAGCAGCCCCCTAGGAGGCGGACTAACTGTAGAGCAGTACTTC. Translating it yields CASSPLGGGLTVEQYF. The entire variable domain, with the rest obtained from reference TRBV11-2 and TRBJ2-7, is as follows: EAGVAQSPRYKIIEKRQSVAFWCNPISGHATLYWYQQILGQGPKLLIQFQNNGVVDDSQLPKDRFSAERLKGVDSTLKIQPAKLEDSAVYLCASSPLGGGLTVEQYFGPGTRLTVT.

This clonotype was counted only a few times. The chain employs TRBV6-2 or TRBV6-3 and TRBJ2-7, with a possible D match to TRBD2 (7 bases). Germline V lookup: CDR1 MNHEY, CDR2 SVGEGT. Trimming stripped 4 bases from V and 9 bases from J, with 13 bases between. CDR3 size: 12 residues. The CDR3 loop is CASSSHREGQYF. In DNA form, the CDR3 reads TGTGCCAGCAGTTCCCACAGGGAGGGGCAGTACTTC.

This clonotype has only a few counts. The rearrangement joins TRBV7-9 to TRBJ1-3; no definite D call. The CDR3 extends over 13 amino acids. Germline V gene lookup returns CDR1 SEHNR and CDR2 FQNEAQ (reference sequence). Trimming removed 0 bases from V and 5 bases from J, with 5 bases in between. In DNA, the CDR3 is TGTGCCAGCAGCTTAGCTTCTCGAAACACCATATATTTT. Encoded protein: CASSLASRNTIYF.

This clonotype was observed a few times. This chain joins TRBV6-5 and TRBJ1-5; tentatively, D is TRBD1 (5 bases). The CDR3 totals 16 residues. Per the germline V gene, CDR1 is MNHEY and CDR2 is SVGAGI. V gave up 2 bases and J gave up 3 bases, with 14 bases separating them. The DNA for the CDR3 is TGTGCCAGCAGTTACCAACAGGCCCGTCCCAATCAGCCCCAGCATTTT. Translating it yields CASSYQQARPNQPQHF.

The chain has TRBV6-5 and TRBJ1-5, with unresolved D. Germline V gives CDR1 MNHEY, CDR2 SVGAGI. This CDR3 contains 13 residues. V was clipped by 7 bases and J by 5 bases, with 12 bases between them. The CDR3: CASTGLYDQPQHF. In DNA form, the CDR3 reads TGTGCCAGCACTGGACTTTATGATCAGCCCCAGCATTTT.

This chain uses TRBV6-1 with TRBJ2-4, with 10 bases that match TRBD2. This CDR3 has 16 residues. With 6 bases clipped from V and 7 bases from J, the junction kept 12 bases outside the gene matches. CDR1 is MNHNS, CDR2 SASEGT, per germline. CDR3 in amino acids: CASSPKREGRLNIQYF. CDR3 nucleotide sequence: TGTGCCAGCAGCCCGAAGCGGGAGGGGAGGTTGAACATTCAGTACTTC.

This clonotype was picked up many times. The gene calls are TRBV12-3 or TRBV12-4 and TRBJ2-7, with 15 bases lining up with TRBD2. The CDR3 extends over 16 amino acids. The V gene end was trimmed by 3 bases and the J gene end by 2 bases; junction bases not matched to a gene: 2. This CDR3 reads CASSFRTSGRAYEQYF. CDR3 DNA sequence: TGTGCCAGCAGTTTCCGGACTAGCGGGAGGGCCTACGAGCAGTACTTC.

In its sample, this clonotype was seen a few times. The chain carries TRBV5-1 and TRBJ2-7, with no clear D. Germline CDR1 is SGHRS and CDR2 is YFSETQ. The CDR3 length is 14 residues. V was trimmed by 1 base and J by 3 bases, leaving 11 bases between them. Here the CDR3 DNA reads TGCGCCAGCAGCTTGAGCTTGTCGGGCTACGAGCAGTACTTC. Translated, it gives CASSLSLSGYEQYF.

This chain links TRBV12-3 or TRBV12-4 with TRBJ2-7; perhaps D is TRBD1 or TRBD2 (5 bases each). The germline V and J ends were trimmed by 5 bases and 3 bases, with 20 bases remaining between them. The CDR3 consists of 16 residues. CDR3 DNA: TGTGCCAGCAGTCCCCTAGGGGCGGGTTACAACTACGAGCAGTACTTC. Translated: CASSPLGAGYNYEQYF.

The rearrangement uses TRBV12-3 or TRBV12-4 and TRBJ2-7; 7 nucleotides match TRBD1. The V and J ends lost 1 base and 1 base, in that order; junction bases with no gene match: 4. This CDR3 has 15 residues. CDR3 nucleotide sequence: TGTGCCAGCAGTTTAGAGGGGGCGACTTCCTACGAGCAGTACTTC. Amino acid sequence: CASSLEGATSYEQYF.

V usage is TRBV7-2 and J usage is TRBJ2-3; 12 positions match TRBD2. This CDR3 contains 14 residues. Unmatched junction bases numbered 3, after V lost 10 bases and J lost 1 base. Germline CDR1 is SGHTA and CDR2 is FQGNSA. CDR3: CATRLAGGTDTQYF. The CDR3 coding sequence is TGTGCCACCCGACTAGCGGGAGGCACAGATACGCAGTATTTT.